The sequence of this TCR beta chain was determined in a study of blood T cell repertoires in COVID-19. There are a few counts of this clone. Some clones are missing from TCRdb's copy, which holds only in-frame ones; the method was immunoSEQ multiplex PCR. The sample includes more than 250,000 clones, about 87% seen only once; the top ten take approximately 1.8%. The V gene end was trimmed by 6 bases and the J gene end by 4 bases; junction bases not matched to a gene: 9. CDR3 length: 15 residues. Germline V gene sequence: CDR1 MNHEY, CDR2 SVGAGI. V and J are TRBV6-5 and TRBJ1-1, with 9 bases matching TRBD1. This clonotype was sampled from a woman in her thirties with COVID-19, enrolled during active disease. Material: peripheral blood. The CDR3 is CASRKLQGATTEAFF. CDR3 coding DNA: TGTGCCAGCAGGAAGCTACAGGGGGCGACCACTGAAGCTTTCTTT.